The 30 T cell receptor beta chains reported below all come from one sample, sequenced in a study of shared clonotypes between healthy human individuals. The data were produced by immunoSEQ multiplex PCR, yet TCRdb's version contains in-frame clones alone and is incomplete. The sample has roughly 2,000,000 clones, about 95% seen once. Cells designated naive CD8 were CD45RO-negative and were positively selected for CCR7, with terminally differentiated effector memory CD45RA+ cells excluded. Material: naive CD8+ T cells sorted from blood. Receptors were obtained from a man aged 18 to 30 in good health.

The chain is built from TRBV6-5 and TRBJ2-7; TRBD1 matches at 9 bases. V was clipped by 4 bases and J by 5 bases; unmatched bases: 6. There are 14 residues in the CDR3. Germline lookup yields CDR1 MNHEY and CDR2 SVGAGI. DNA of the CDR3: TGTGCCAGCAGTTCAACAGGGGGCAAGAACGAGCAGTACTTC. Residues: CASSSTGGKNEQYF.

This chain joins TRBV4-2 and TRBJ2-3, with a tentative D call TRBD2 (5 bases). The CDR3 contains 15 residues. The V gene lost 2 bases and the J gene lost 2 bases, with 11 bases spanning the gap. Germline V gene sequence: CDR1 LGHNA, CDR2 YNFKEQ. This chain's CDR3 is CASSQTAGSTDTQYF. In DNA, the CDR3 is TGTGCCAGCAGCCAAACCGCGGGTTCCACAGATACGCAGTATTTT.

This chain links TRBV18 with TRBJ2-3, with D perhaps assigned TRBD1 or TRBD2 (5 bases each). This CDR3 is built from 17 residues. The ends were cut back, 0 bases at V and 2 bases at J, with 15 bases in the middle. The V gene's germline CDR1 is KGHSH and CDR2 LQKENI. The CDR3 is CASSPPLGVSDTDTQYF. Written as DNA, the CDR3 is TGTGCCAGCTCACCACCGTTGGGGGTGTCGGACACAGATACGCAGTATTTT.

The chain couples TRBV7-8 to TRBJ2-7, with 9 bases lining up with TRBD1. With V trimmed by 0 bases and J by 5 bases, 14 bases remained unmatched. Germline CDR1 is SGHVS and CDR2 is FQNEAQ. The length of the CDR3 is 18 residues. CDR3 region: CASSLAGPGTGLSNEQYF. For the CDR3, the DNA is TGTGCCAGCAGCTTAGCGGGCCCCGGGACAGGGTTGAGTAACGAGCAGTACTTC. Filled out from reference TRBV7-8 and TRBJ2-7, the complete variable domain reads GAGVSQSPRYKVAKRGQDVALRCDPISGHVSLFWYQQALGQGPEFLTYFQNEAQLDKSGLPSDRFFAERPEGSVSTLKIQRTQQEDSAVYLCASSLAGPGTGLSNEQYFGPGTRLTVT.

The chain has TRBV7-9 and TRBJ2-1; a possible D gene is TRBD1 (6 bases). V was cut by 5 bases and J by 2 bases, with 10 bases left in between. CDR3 length: 14 amino acids. Germline CDR1 is SEHNR and CDR2 is FQNEAQ (reference sequence). In nucleotides, the CDR3 is TGTGCCAGCAGCGGCCAGGGGACCTACAATGAGCAGTTCTTC. Amino acids: CASSGQGTYNEQFF. Using reference TRBV7-9 and TRBJ2-1 for the parts outside the CDR3, the full variable domain is DTGVSQNPRHKITKRGQNVTFRCDPISEHNRLYWYRQTLGQGPEFLTYFQNEAQLEKSRLLSDRFSAERPKGSFSTLEIQRTEQGDSAMYLCASSGQGTYNEQFFGPGTRLTVL.

The chain has TRBV7-6 and TRBJ2-1; TRBD2 aligns across 12 bases. The V gene's germline CDR1 is SGHVS and CDR2 FNYEAQ. The CDR3 runs to 16 residues. V gave up 5 bases and J gave up 10 bases; unmatched junction bases: 12. The CDR3 is CASSPLTSGSGEEQFF. The CDR3 DNA is TGTGCCAGCAGCCCCTTGACTAGCGGGAGTGGGGAAGAGCAGTTCTTC.

The V gene is TRBV19, the J gene TRBJ1-1; D call uncertain. This CDR3 comprises 12 residues. The V gene lost 4 bases and the J gene lost 6 bases, with 9 bases spanning the gap. The V gene's germline CDR1 is LNHDA and CDR2 SQIVND (reference sequence). The CDR3 loop is CASSNGRAEAFF. As DNA, the CDR3 is TGTGCCAGTAGTAATGGTAGAGCTGAAGCTTTCTTT.

The chain links TRBV5-1 to TRBJ1-6; D ambiguous. Trimming took off 0 bases at V and 9 bases at J, with 13 bases between the two ends. CDR1 and CDR2 (germline): SGHRS, YFSETQ. This CDR3 is built from 15 residues. CDR3: CASSLAGILSSPLHF. CDR3 in DNA: TGCGCCAGCAGCTTGGCAGGAATCCTAAGTTCACCCCTCCACTTT.

The V gene is TRBV27, the J gene TRBJ1-1; no clear D gene. V was trimmed by 6 bases and J by 4 bases, leaving 15 bases between them. Germline V gene data show CDR1 as MNHEY and CDR2 as SMNVEV (reference sequence). The CDR3 length is 14 residues. The CDR3 loop reads CASRPLSLGTEAFF. The CDR3 DNA reads as TGTGCCAGCAGACCCCTCTCCTTGGGCACTGAAGCTTTCTTT.

The chain couples TRBV5-1 to TRBJ2-7, with 8 bases lining up with TRBD1. V was pared by 6 bases and J by 5 bases, with 4 bases of the junction left unmatched. Germline CDR1 and CDR2: SGHRS and YFSETQ. The CDR3 has 12 residues. The CDR3 DNA reads TGCGCCAGCACAGACAGGGGTGACGAGCAGTACTTC. This gives the protein CASTDRGDEQYF.

Comments on this clone: The identical CDR3 is also encoded by other nucleotide sequences in the sample. The chain is built from TRBV27 and TRBJ2-7; D perhaps matches TRBD1 (8 bases). Trimming stripped 2 bases from V and 7 bases from J, with 12 bases between. Germline V gene sequence: CDR1 MNHEY, CDR2 SMNVEV (reference sequence). The CDR3 has 13 residues. The CDR3 spells CASSLGQGGEQYF. DNA for the CDR3: TGTGCCAGCAGTTTAGGACAGGGAGGGGAGCAGTACTTC.

In DNA, the CDR3 is TGTGCCAGCAGCCCAGTCCTGGCGGGGGCCTACGAGCAGTACTTC. It is translated as CASSPVLAGAYEQYF. The gene calls are TRBV7-9 and TRBJ2-7; 7 bases agree with TRBD2. Germline assignment: CDR1 SEHNR and CDR2 FQNEAQ (reference sequence). V shed 5 bases and J 2 bases; nucleotides not matched to a gene: 9. The CDR3 contains 15 residues.

This clone has more than one count but fewer than ten. The CDR3 DNA is TGTGCCAGCAGCTTAGTAGACCAAGAGACCCAGTACTTC. It is translated as CASSLVDQETQYF. The chain carries TRBV7-9 and TRBJ2-5; unclear D gene. Germline V gene data show CDR1 as SEHNR and CDR2 as FQNEAQ (reference sequence). This CDR3 region has 13 residues. V was cut by 1 base and J by 0 bases, with 3 bases left in between.

This chain joins TRBV11-2 and TRBJ1-1; D is unclear. There are 14 residues in the CDR3. With 4 bases removed from V and 1 base from J, the gap between germline ends came to 10 bases. Germline values: CDR1 SGHAT, CDR2 FQNNGV. The CDR3 DNA sequence: TGTGCCAGCAGCTACGTGAGGGAGAACACTGAAGCTTTCTTT. It codes for CASSYVRENTEAFF.

The rearrangement uses TRBV5-3 and TRBJ1-1, with 7 bases matching TRBD1. Being an ORF, TRBV5-3 has a function that is uncertain. J lost 1 base, V lost 2 bases, and 14 bases had no gene match. This CDR3 region has 18 residues. CDR3 loop: CARSFGGQAGGKNTEAFF. DNA of the CDR3: TGTGCCAGAAGCTTCGGAGGACAGGCGGGTGGGAAGAACACTGAAGCTTTCTTT.

The V gene is TRBV13, the J gene TRBJ2-5; D may be TRBD2 (6 bases). This CDR3 region has 15 residues. V dropped 2 bases and J dropped 1 base, with 11 bases sitting between them. Germline-derived CDR1 and CDR2 are PRHDT and FYEKMQ (reference sequence). The CDR3 is CASSLTEGGQETQYF. The DNA of the CDR3 is TGTGCCAGCAGCTTAACGGAGGGTGGCCAAGAGACCCAGTACTTC. Drawing the rest from reference TRBV13 and TRBJ2-5, the complete variable domain is AAGVIQSPRHLIKEKRETATLKCYPIPRHDTVYWYQQGPGQDPQFLISFYEKMQSDKGSIPDRFSAQQFSDYHSELNMSSLELGDSALYFCASSLTEGGQETQYFGPGTRLLVL.

The rearrangement uses TRBV11-2 and TRBJ2-1; D may correspond to TRBD1 or TRBD2 (5 bases each). Germline CDR1 is SGHAT and CDR2 is FQNNGV. This CDR3 comprises 14 residues. V lost 5 bases and J 10 bases, leaving 18 bases between the germline ends. CDR3 bases: TGTGCCAGCAGCCCCTCGGGGCCATTTGGGGAGCAGTTCTTC. Protein: CASSPSGPFGEQFF.

The chain is built from TRBV7-6 and TRBJ2-1; 9 bases match TRBD2. Germline CDR1 and CDR2: SGHVS and FNYEAQ. Unmatched junction bases numbered 11, after V lost 5 bases and J lost 3 bases. CDR3 size: 17 residues. The CDR3 here is CASSPAFSGSFYNEQFF. The CDR3 DNA is TGTGCCAGCAGCCCCGCCTTTAGCGGGAGCTTCTACAATGAGCAGTTCTTC.

CDR3 DNA: TGCAGCGTGGGAGCAAATTGGCCGGGCAATGAGCAGTTCTTC. This gives the protein CSVGANWPGNEQFF. V and J are TRBV29-1 and TRBJ2-1; D might be TRBD2 (5 bases). The CDR3 contains 14 residues. Germline loops: CDR1 SQVTM, CDR2 ANQGSEA. Trimming pared 6 bases from V and 6 bases from J, leaving 18 bases between.

Concerning this clone itself: Different DNA sequences within this sample yield the same CDR3. The rearrangement joins TRBV6-1 to TRBJ2-7, with TRBD2 as a possible D gene (5 bases). Germline CDR1 is MNHNS and CDR2 is SASEGT. The length of the CDR3 is 14 residues. The V end lost 6 bases, the J end lost 0 bases, and 12 bases lay between the germline ends. Here the CDR3 DNA reads TGTGCCAGCAGCGTCCGGGGAAGCTCCTACGAGCAGTACTTC. The encoded protein is CASSVRGSSYEQYF.

This clone was observed once. V gene TRBV30 combines with J gene TRBJ2-5; a weak D match, TRBD1 (6 bases). The germline CDR1 and CDR2 sequences are GTSNPN and SVGIG (reference sequence). Trimming shortened V by 2 bases and J by 5 bases, and 9 bases separated the two germline ends. The CDR3 length is 12 residues. The CDR3 is CAWSTGYETQYF. For the CDR3, the DNA is TGTGCCTGGAGTACAGGGTACGAGACCCAGTACTTC.

The V gene is TRBV7-6, the J gene TRBJ2-7; tentative D call: TRBD2 (6 bases). CDR3 length: 13 residues. Between the trimmed V and J ends, which lost 6 bases and 5 bases, there was a span of 14 bases. The V gene's germline CDR1 is SGHVS and CDR2 FNYEAQ. This chain's CDR3 is CASSPAGRHEQYF. The CDR3 DNA is TGTGCCAGCAGTCCGGCGGGGAGGCACGAGCAGTACTTC.

This chain joins TRBV4-1 and TRBJ1-4; no firm D call. The CDR3 runs to 13 residues. Germline V lookup: CDR1 MGHRA, CDR2 YSYEKL. V was cut by 1 base and J by 12 bases, with 12 bases left in between. The CDR3 here is CASSQGLILELFF. CDR3 in DNA: TGCGCCAGCAGCCAAGGTCTGATATTGGAACTGTTTTTT.

The rearrangement uses TRBV19 and TRBJ2-1; possible D gene TRBD1, 6 bases. This CDR3 has 15 residues. V was trimmed by 1 base and J by 2 bases, leaving 9 bases between them. From germline, CDR1 is LNHDA and CDR2 SQIVND (reference sequence). The CDR3 DNA is TGTGCCAGTAGTATAGTGACAGGACCCTACAATGAGCAGTTCTTC. The encoded protein is CASSIVTGPYNEQFF.

This clone occurred once. V and J are TRBV15 and TRBJ1-4; D not resolved. Trimming left V 2 bases short and J 2 bases short, with 15 bases between. Germline V CDR1 and CDR2: LNHNV, YYDKDF (reference sequence). This CDR3 is 17 amino acids long. CDR3 protein: CATSRQDGVETNEKLFF. The CDR3 DNA reads TGTGCCACCAGCAGACAGGACGGTGTTGAGACTAATGAAAAACTGTTTTTT.

The chain couples TRBV5-5 to TRBJ1-2, with 7 positions matching TRBD1. V was clipped by 5 bases and J by 7 bases; unmatched bases: 14. Germline values: CDR1 SGHKS, CDR2 YYEKEE (reference sequence). The CDR3 extends over 15 amino acids. For the CDR3, the DNA is TGTGCCAGCAGTACCTCAGACAGGGAAGTAGGTGGCTACACCTTC. Its protein product is CASSTSDREVGGYTF.

The chain couples TRBV10-1 to TRBJ2-1; D not certain. Trimming pared 5 bases from V and 7 bases from J, leaving 12 bases between. The CDR3 contains 13 residues. The germline V gene encodes CDR1 WNHNN and CDR2 SYGVQD (reference sequence). In nucleotides, the CDR3 is TGCGCCAGCAGTAATTTTGTGGGAAATGAGCAGTTCTTC. Its protein product is CASSNFVGNEQFF.

The rearrangement uses TRBV2 and TRBJ2-1; a possible D gene is TRBD2 (6 bases). The CDR3 extends over 14 amino acids. Trimming left V 3 bases short and J 2 bases short, with 8 bases between. Germline CDR1 SNHLY, CDR2 FYNNEI. The CDR3 DNA is TGTGCCAGCAGTGACGGGGGACCCTACAATGAGCAGTTCTTC. This codes for CASSDGGPYNEQFF. The variable domain in full, completed from reference TRBV2 and TRBJ2-1, reads EPEVTQTPSHQVTQMGQEVILRCVPISNHLYFYWYRQILGQKVEFLVSFYNNEISEKSEIFDDQFSVERPDGSNFTLKIRSTKLEDSAMYFCASSDGGPYNEQFFGPGTRLTVL.

V gene TRBV5-1 combines with J gene TRBJ2-1; D might be TRBD1 (6 bases). V was shortened by 2 bases and J by 2 bases, with 11 bases between the two germline ends. Germline values: CDR1 SGHRS, CDR2 YFSETQ. The CDR3 contains 15 residues. CDR3 sequence reads: CASSFYREAYNEQFF. The CDR3 bases are TGCGCCAGCAGCTTTTACAGGGAAGCCTACAATGAGCAGTTCTTC.

The chain employs TRBV28 and TRBJ2-7; a possible D gene is TRBD2 (5 bases). The CDR3 is 10 amino acids. Trimming shortened V by 7 bases and J by 7 bases, and 8 bases separated the two germline ends. Per germline, CDR1 MDHEN and CDR2 SYDVKM. As DNA, the CDR3 is TGTGCCAGCACTCCGGGGGAGCAGTACTTC. Translated, it gives CASTPGEQYF.